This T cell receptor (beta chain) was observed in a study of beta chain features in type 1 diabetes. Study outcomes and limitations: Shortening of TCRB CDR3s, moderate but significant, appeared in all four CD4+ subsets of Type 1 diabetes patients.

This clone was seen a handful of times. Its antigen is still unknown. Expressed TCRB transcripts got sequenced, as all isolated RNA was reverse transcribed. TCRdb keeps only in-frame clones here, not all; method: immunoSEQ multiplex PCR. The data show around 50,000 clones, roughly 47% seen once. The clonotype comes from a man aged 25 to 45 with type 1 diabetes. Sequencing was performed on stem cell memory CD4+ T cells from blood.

The CDR3 nucleotides are TGTGCCAGCAGTGATCAGGGGGTTCATAGTGAAAAACTGTTTTTT. It specifies CASSDQGVHSEKLFF. This chain joins TRBV2 and TRBJ1-4; 7 bases agree with TRBD1. The CDR3 contains 15 residues. Trimming cost V 3 bases and J 7 bases; bases outside gene matches: 8. CDR1 and CDR2 from the germline V gene are SNHLY and FYNNEI. The whole variable domain, filled in from reference TRBV2 and TRBJ1-4, reads EPEVTQTPSHQVTQMGQEVILRCVPISNHLYFYWYRQILGQKVEFLVSFYNNEISEKSEIFDDQFSVERPDGSNFTLKIRSTKLEDSAMYFCASSDQGVHSEKLFFGSGTQLSVL.